This T cell receptor (beta chain) was obtained from a study of a mutant IDH1 vaccine in newly diagnosed glioma. At the level of the study: Radiotherapy alone preceded vaccination by 4-6 weeks; alternatively, vaccination started with temozolomide cycles. Overall study findings and caveats: Among top peripheral T cell clonotypes, changes seemed unrelated to pseudoprogression. Of all patients, about 94% showed vaccine-induced immune responses.

Time point specified: week 35, safety follow-up. Vaccination used 300 ug of mutant IDH1 20-mer peptide per dose, with topical imiquimod. Germline V gene data show CDR1 as SEHNR and CDR2 as FQNEAQ (reference sequence). Between the trimmed V and J ends, which lost 1 base and 2 bases, there was a span of 4 bases. The CDR3 spans 13 residues. Profiled with immunoSEQ multiplex PCR; TCRdb holds only in-frame clones, not every one. This sample yields about 69,000 clones, of which 70% to 90% are seen a single time; about 2% belongs to the top ten. This clone has just a few counts. Its antigen remains unidentified.

The sequence was collected from a man aged 25-40 years with glioma. Sequenced here: PBMCs, sampled from a glioma patient whose treatment included an IDH1 peptide vaccine. V gene TRBV7-9 combines with J gene TRBJ2-3; D not resolved. The CDR3 sequence: CASSLDITDTQYF. CDR3 bases: TGTGCCAGCAGCTTAGACATCACAGATACGCAGTATTTT.